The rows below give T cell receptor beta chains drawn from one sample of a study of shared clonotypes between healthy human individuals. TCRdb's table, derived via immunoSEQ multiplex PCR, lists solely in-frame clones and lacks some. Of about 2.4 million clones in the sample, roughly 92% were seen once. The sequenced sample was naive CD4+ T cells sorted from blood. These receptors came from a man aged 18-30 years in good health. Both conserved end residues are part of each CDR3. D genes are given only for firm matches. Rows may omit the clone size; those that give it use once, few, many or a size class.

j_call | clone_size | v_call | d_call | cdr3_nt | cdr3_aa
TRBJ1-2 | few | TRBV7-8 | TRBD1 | TGTGCCAGCAGCACGGGGACAGCTAACTATGGCTACACCTTC | CASSTGTANYGYTF
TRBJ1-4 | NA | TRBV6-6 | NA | TGTGCCAGCAGTTACTCTCTTTCTAATGAAAAACTGTTTTTT | CASSYSLSNEKLFF
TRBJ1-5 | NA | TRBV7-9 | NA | TGTGCCAGCAGCCCCGACTATAGCAATCAGCCCCAGCATTTT | CASSPDYSNQPQHF
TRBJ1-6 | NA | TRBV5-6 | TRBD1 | TGTGCCAGCAGCCAAGGACAGGGTTATTCACCCCTCCACTTT | CASSQGQGYSPLHF
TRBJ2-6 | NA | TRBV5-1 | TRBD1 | TGCGCCAGCAGCTTGTTGGACAGGGCTGGGGCCAACGTCCTGACTTTC | CASSLLDRAGANVLTF
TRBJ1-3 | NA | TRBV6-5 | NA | TGTGCCAGCAGTACGGCAGAGCACCTTGGAAACACCATATATTTT | CASSTAEHLGNTIYF
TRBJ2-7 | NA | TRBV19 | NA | TGTGCCAGTAGTATAGAGGGTACAAGACTAGTCTACGAGCAGTACTTC | CASSIEGTRLVYEQYF
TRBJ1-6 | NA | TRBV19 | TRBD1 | TGTGCCAGTAGTGACGATAGTGGGACAGGTTATAATTCACCCCTCCACTTT | CASSDDSGTGYNSPLHF
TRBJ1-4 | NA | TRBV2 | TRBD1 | TGTGCCAGCACCCTACAGGGGGCGGGCGAAAAACTGTTTTTT | CASTLQGAGEKLFF
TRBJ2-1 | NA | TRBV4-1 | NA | TGCGCCAGCAGCCAACCCCTAGCGAGTTCCTACAATGAGCAGTTCTTC | CASSQPLASSYNEQFF
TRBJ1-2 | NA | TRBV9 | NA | TGTGCCAGCAATTCCCCAACGTTCGGAAACTATGGCTACACCTTC | CASNSPTFGNYGYTF
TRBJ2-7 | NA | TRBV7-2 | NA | TGTGCCAGCAGCCCGCCGGGACTCCAGGGAACCTACGAGCAGTACTTC | CASSPPGLQGTYEQYF
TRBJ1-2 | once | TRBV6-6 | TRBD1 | TGTGCCAGCAGTGCCGACAGGGTCAACTATGGCTACACCTTC | CASSADRVNYGYTF
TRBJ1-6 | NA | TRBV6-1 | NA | TGTGCCAGCAGTGTTTGGGACTACTCCTCCTATAATTCACCCCTCCACTTT | CASSVWDYSSYNSPLHF
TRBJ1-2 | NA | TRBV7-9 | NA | TGTGCCAGCAGCCAAAGTGGGTGGAATGGCTACACCTTC | CASSQSGWNGYTF